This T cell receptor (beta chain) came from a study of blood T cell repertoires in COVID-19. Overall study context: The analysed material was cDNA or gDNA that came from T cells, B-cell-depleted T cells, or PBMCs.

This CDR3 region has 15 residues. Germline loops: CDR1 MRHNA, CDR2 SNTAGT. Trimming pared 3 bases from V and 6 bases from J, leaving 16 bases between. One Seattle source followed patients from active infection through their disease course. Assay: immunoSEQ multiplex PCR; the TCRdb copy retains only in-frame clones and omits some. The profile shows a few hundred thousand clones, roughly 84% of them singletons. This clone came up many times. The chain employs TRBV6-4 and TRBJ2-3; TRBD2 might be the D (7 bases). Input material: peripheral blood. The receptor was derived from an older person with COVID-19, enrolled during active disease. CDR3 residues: CASSESGEGGDTQYF. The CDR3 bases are TGTGCCAGCAGTGAATCGGGAGAGGGGGGGGATACGCAGTATTTT.